This passage covers 24 T cell receptor beta chains from one sample sequenced in a study of blood T cell repertoires in COVID-19. TCRdb's copy holds only in-frame clones and misses some; the assay was immunoSEQ multiplex PCR. The data hold roughly 100,000 clones, with roughly 89% observed a single time. The sample was peripheral blood. Source of these receptors: a human donor in a cohort sampled during active COVID-19.

This clone was found a few times. The V call is TRBV6-1, the J call TRBJ2-5; D call uncertain. This CDR3 has 14 amino acids. The V end was cut by 3 bases, the J end by 2 bases, with 10 bases between. Germline V gene data show CDR1 as MNHNS and CDR2 as SASEGT. This CDR3 is CASSEPRLQETQYF. The CDR3 DNA reads TGTGCCAGCAGTGAGCCCAGGCTACAAGAGACCCAGTACTTC.

This clone was found once. This chain connects TRBV9 to TRBJ2-1; possible D gene TRBD1, 9 bases. The length of the CDR3 is 18 residues. Trimming stripped 4 bases from V and 7 bases from J, with 27 bases between. Germline V gene data show CDR1 as SGDLS and CDR2 as YYNGEE. The CDR3 DNA reads as TGTGCCAGCAGCTACGGGACAGGGAGGGGAGCGGGGGATAATGAGCAGTTCTTC. It codes for CASSYGTGRGAGDNEQFF.

V is TRBV5-1 and J is TRBJ2-2, with 8 bases that match TRBD1. Germline lookup yields CDR1 SGHRS and CDR2 YFSETQ. With V trimmed by 4 bases and J by 3 bases, 14 bases remained unmatched. CDR3 length equals 18 residues. The CDR3 sequence: CASSLYGQGPPDTGELFF. The CDR3 DNA sequence: TGCGCCAGCAGCCTATACGGACAGGGACCCCCGGACACCGGGGAGCTGTTTTTT. The full variable domain, with the rest looked up from reference TRBV5-1 and TRBJ2-2, is KAGVTQTPRYLIKTRGQQVTLSCSPISGHRSVSWYQQTPGQGLQFLFEYFSETQRNKGNFPGRFSGRQFSNSRSEMNVSTLELGDSALYLCASSLYGQGPPDTGELFFGEGSRLTVL.

This chain links TRBV29-1 with TRBJ2-7; 9 nucleotides align to TRBD1. The CDR3 runs to 12 residues. Germline V CDR1 and CDR2: SQVTM, ANQGSEA. V lost 6 bases to trimming and J lost 7 bases; unmatched junction nucleotides: 7. For the CDR3, the DNA is TGCAGCGTACAGGGGGCTTTATTAGAGCAGTACTTC. This sequence encodes CSVQGALLEQYF.

This chain's CDR3 is CASTKRGGSTDTQYF. The CDR3 DNA is TGTGCCAGCACCAAGCGGGGGGGGAGCACAGATACGCAGTATTTT. The V call is TRBV27, the J call TRBJ2-3; 10 bases map to TRBD2. Germline V gene data show CDR1 as MNHEY and CDR2 as SMNVEV (reference sequence). CDR3 size: 15 residues. Germline trimming cut 7 bases from V and 0 bases from J; bases unmatched to any gene: 4.

This clone was picked up one time. J is TRBJ2-7 and V is TRBV2, with TRBD2 as a possible D gene (6 bases). This CDR3 region has 15 residues. Trimming took off 6 bases at V and 2 bases at J, with 17 bases between the two ends. The germline gives CDR1 SNHLY, CDR2 FYNNEI. The CDR3 loop is CASRAPGTGTYEQYF. In nucleotides, the CDR3 is TGTGCCAGCAGAGCCCCCGGGACTGGAACCTACGAGCAGTACTTC.

This clone has only one observation. The J gene is TRBJ1-1, the V gene TRBV29-1, with a possible D match to TRBD1 (6 bases). There are 11 residues in the CDR3. The V and J ends lost 5 bases and 5 bases respectively, with 9 bases between them. Germline values: CDR1 SQVTM, CDR2 ANQGSEA. CDR3 nucleotide sequence: TGCAGCGTTCAGGGGTGGACTGAAGCTTTCTTT. Translated: CSVQGWTEAFF. The full variable domain, rest sourced from reference TRBV29-1 and TRBJ1-1, is SAVISQKPSRDICQRGTSLTIQCQVDSQVTMMFWYRQQPGQSLTLIATANQGSEATYESGFVIDKFPISRPNLTFSTLTVSNMSPEDSSIYLCSVQGWTEAFFGQGTRLTVV.

This chain links TRBV3-1 (or the pseudogene TRBV3-2) with TRBJ2-7, with TRBD1 matching 9 bases. Germline V gene sequence: CDR1 LGHDT, CDR2 YNNKEL (reference sequence). With V trimmed by 3 bases and J by 2 bases, 8 bases remained unmatched. There are 16 residues in the CDR3. The CDR3 bases are TGTGCCAGCAGCCATGATTTGGACAGGGGCCCCTACGAGCAGTACTTC. This encodes CASSHDLDRGPYEQYF.

This chain connects TRBV28 to TRBJ1-5; D gene unclear. CDR1 and CDR2 (germline): MDHEN, SYDVKM. Trimming shortened V by 6 bases and J by 0 bases, and 12 bases separated the two germline ends. This CDR3 comprises 15 residues. Here the CDR3 reads CASSYRGYSNQPQHF. CDR3 coding DNA: TGTGCCAGCAGCTACCGGGGATATAGCAATCAGCCCCAGCATTTT.

V usage is TRBV19 and J usage is TRBJ1-5, with TRBD1 as a possible D gene (6 bases). The CDR3 extends over 18 amino acids. V lost 4 bases and J 0 bases, leaving 19 bases between the germline ends. Germline-derived CDR1 and CDR2 are LNHDA and SQIVND (reference sequence). CDR3 sequence: CASSTETGHPYSNQPQHF. In nucleotides, the CDR3 is TGTGCCAGTAGTACCGAAACGGGACACCCTTATAGCAATCAGCCCCAGCATTTT.

CDR3 sequence (DNA): TGTGCCAGCAGCCTAAAAGAGACCCAGTACTTC. Translating gives CASSLKETQYF. The J gene is TRBJ2-5, the V gene TRBV7-8; D is uncertain. The germline V gene has CDR1 SGHVS and CDR2 FQNEAQ. The CDR3 is 11 amino acids. Trimming removed 5 bases at V and 3 bases at J, with 4 bases between.

The chain carries TRBV28 and TRBJ1-4; TRBD1 agrees at 7 bases. The CDR3 consists of 13 residues. With V trimmed by 11 bases and J by 1 base, 4 bases remained unmatched. Germline loops: CDR1 MDHEN, CDR2 SYDVKM. This CDR3 is CAGGGRTNEKLFF. The DNA of the CDR3 is TGTGCCGGAGGGGGCAGAACTAATGAAAAACTGTTTTTT.

This rearrangement joins TRBV5-4 to TRBJ2-1; D not certain. The CDR3 is made up of 12 amino acids. Germline V gene sequence: CDR1 SGHNT, CDR2 YYREEE (reference sequence). The germline V and J ends were trimmed by 3 bases and 7 bases, with 8 bases remaining between them. CDR3 coding DNA: TGTGCCAGCAGCTCTACTTGGAATGAGCAGTTCTTC. This codes for CASSSTWNEQFF.

The chain links TRBV7-2 to TRBJ1-1; no reliable D call. CDR1 and CDR2 (germline): SGHTA, FQGNSA. The V and J ends lost 4 bases and 4 bases respectively, with 13 bases between them. This CDR3 has 14 amino acids. CDR3 loop: CASSSRWAGTEAFF. CDR3 nucleotides: TGTGCCAGCAGCTCCAGATGGGCGGGCACTGAAGCTTTCTTT.

In DNA form, the CDR3 reads TGCAGCGTTGGGGGCGACAGGGGGAGCGTGCGTGGCTACACCTTC. Amino acid sequence: CSVGGDRGSVRGYTF. V is TRBV29-1 and J is TRBJ1-2; 9 nucleotides match TRBD1. The germline V gene has CDR1 SQVTM and CDR2 ANQGSEA. V was clipped by 4 bases and J by 7 bases; unmatched bases: 13. This CDR3 is built from 15 residues.

The rearrangement joins TRBV24-1 to TRBJ2-7; D possibly corresponds to TRBD2 (6 bases). Germline V gives CDR1 KGHDR, CDR2 SFDVKD. Trimming left V 4 bases short and J 3 bases short, with 12 bases between. The CDR3 runs 14 residues. The CDR3 DNA reads TGTGCCACCAGTGAGGGGGGACTCGGCTACGAGCAGTACTTC. The encoded protein is CATSEGGLGYEQYF.

The chain combines TRBV9 with TRBJ2-1; D call uncertain. The germline V gene encodes CDR1 SGDLS and CDR2 YYNGEE. CDR3 length: 14 residues. V lost 0 bases and J lost 0, with 4 bases in between. CDR3 amino acids: CASSVGSSYNEQFF. The CDR3 coding sequence is TGTGCCAGCAGCGTAGGGAGCTCCTACAATGAGCAGTTCTTC. The whole variable domain, remainder taken from reference TRBV9 and TRBJ2-1, is DSGVTQTPKHLITATGQRVTLRCSPRSGDLSVYWYQQSLDQGLQFLIQYYNGEERAKGNILERFSAQQFPDLHSELNLSSLELGDSALYFCASSVGSSYNEQFFGPGTRLTVL.

The chain carries TRBV4-1 and TRBJ1-5, with TRBD1 as a possible D gene (6 bases). Trimming pared 1 base from V and 7 bases from J, leaving 20 bases between. The CDR3 runs 17 residues. Germline CDR1 is MGHRA and CDR2 is YSYEKL. The CDR3 coding sequence is TGCGCCAGCAGCCAAGGACTAAGGGGACCGGGGGGCCAGCCCCAGCATTTT. This gives the protein CASSQGLRGPGGQPQHF.

V and J are TRBV7-2 and TRBJ2-7; TRBD1 agrees at 9 bases. The V gene's germline CDR1 is SGHTA and CDR2 FQGNSA. The CDR3 extends over 14 amino acids. The trim removed 5 bases at V and 2 bases at J, leaving 4 bases unmatched. The CDR3 loop is CASSGYRGPYEQYF. DNA for the CDR3: TGTGCCAGCAGCGGATACAGGGGGCCCTACGAGCAGTACTTC.

The J gene is TRBJ2-5, the V gene TRBV11-2, with D hard to call. The CDR3 has 14 amino acids. V lost 4 bases to trimming and J lost 5 bases, with 14 bases between them. Germline assignment: CDR1 SGHAT and CDR2 FQNNGV. The CDR3 DNA is TGTGCCAGCAGCTCTCTCCGAGCTTCGGAGACCCAGTACTTC. Protein sequence: CASSSLRASETQYF.

The chain is built from TRBV6-1 and TRBJ1-1; TRBD1 aligns across 7 bases. With 2 bases clipped from V and 5 bases from J, the junction kept 2 bases outside the gene matches. The length of the CDR3 is 13 residues. The V gene's germline CDR1 is MNHNS and CDR2 SASEGT. This CDR3 reads CASSETGVTEAFF. The CDR3 DNA follows: TGTGCCAGCAGTGAAACAGGGGTGACTGAAGCTTTCTTT.

This rearrangement joins TRBV1 to TRBJ2-7; TRBD2 is taken as the D call from the table, unchecked against the DNA. TRBV1 is a pseudogene locus. The CDR3 contains 19 residues. CDR3 amino acids: CTSSQEITTPTPGNYEQYF. The CDR3, as DNA: TGCACCAGCAGCCAAGAAATCACGACTCCTACCCCGGGAAACTACGAGCAGTACTTC.

The chain is built from TRBV5-5 and TRBJ1-2; D is undetermined. This CDR3 spans 15 amino acids. Germline V gene data show CDR1 as SGHKS and CDR2 as YYEKEE (reference sequence). The V end was cut by 0 bases, the J end by 6 bases, with 15 bases between. The CDR3 is CASSLDGPFGDGYTF. The CDR3 DNA follows: TGTGCCAGCAGCTTGGATGGGCCGTTCGGGGATGGCTACACCTTC.

V is TRBV6-5 and J is TRBJ1-1; no clear D gene. The CDR3 runs to 13 residues. Germline loops: CDR1 MNHEY, CDR2 SVGAGI. Trimming cost V 8 bases and J 5 bases, with 15 bases left between them. The CDR3: CASAFTAGTEAFF. The CDR3 DNA reads as TGTGCCAGCGCCTTTACGGCAGGTACTGAAGCTTTCTTT.